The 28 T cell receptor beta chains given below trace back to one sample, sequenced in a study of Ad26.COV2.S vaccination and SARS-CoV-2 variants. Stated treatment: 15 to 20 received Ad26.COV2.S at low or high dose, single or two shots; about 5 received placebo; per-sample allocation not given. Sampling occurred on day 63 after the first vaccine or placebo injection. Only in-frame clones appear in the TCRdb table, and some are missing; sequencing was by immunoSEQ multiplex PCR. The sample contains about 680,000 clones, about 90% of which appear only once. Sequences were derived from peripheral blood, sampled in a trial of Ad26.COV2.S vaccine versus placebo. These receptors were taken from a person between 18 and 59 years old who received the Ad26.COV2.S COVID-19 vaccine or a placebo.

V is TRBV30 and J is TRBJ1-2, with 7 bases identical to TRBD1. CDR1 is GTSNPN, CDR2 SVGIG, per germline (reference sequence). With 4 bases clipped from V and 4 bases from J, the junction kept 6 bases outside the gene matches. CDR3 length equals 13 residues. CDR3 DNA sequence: TGTGCCTGGAATAGGGGGCCAAGCTATGGCTACACCTTC. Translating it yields CAWNRGPSYGYTF. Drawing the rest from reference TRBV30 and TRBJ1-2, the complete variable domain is SQTIHQWPATLVQPVGSPLSLECTVEGTSNPNLYWYRQAAGRGLQLLFYSVGIGQISSEVPQNLSASRPQDRQFILSSKKLLLSDSGFYLCAWNRGPSYGYTFGSGTRLTVV.

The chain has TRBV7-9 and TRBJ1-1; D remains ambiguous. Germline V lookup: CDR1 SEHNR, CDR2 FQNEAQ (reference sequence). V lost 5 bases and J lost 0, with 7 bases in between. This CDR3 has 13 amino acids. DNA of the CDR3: TGTGCCAGCAGCCCGCAATTGAACACTGAAGCTTTCTTT. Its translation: CASSPQLNTEAFF.

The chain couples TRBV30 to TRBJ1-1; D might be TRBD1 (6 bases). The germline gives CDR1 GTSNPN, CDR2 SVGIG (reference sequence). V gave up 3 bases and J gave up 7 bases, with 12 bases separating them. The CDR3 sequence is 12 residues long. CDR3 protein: CAWSPDRFEAFF. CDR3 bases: TGTGCCTGGAGCCCCGACAGGTTTGAAGCTTTCTTT.

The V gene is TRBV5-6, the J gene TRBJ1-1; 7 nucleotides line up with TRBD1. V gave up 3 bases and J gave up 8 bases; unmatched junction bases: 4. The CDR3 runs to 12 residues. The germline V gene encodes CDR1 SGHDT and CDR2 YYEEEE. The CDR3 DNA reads TGTGCCAGCAGCTCCCTGACAGGGGAAGCTTTCTTT. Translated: CASSSLTGEAFF.

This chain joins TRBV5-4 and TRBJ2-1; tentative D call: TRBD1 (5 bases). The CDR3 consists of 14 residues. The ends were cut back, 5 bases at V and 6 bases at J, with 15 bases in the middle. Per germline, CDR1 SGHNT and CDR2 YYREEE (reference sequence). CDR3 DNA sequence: TGTGCCAGCAGGATCATTGGGGCCCCCAATGAGCAGTTCTTC. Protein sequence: CASRIIGAPNEQFF. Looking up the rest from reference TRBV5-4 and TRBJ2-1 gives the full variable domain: ETGVTQSPTHLIKTRGQQVTLRCSSQSGHNTVSWYQQALGQGPQFIFQYYREEENGRGNFPPRFSGLQFPNYSSELNVNALELDDSALYLCASRIIGAPNEQFFGPGTRLTVL.

The CDR3 nucleotides read TGTGCCAGCAGTTTGCAGGGGGGAACTGAAGCTTTCTTT. This sequence encodes CASSLQGGTEAFF. This chain joins TRBV12-3 or TRBV12-4 and TRBJ1-1, with 7 nucleotides matching TRBD1. The CDR3 is made up of 13 amino acids. V shed 3 bases, J shed 5 bases, and the junction held 3 bases outside the gene matches.

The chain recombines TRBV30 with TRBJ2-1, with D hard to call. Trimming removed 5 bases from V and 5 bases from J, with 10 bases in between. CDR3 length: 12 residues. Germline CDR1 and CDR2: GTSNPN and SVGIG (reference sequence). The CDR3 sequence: CAWAWANNEQFF. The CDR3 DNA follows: TGTGCCTGGGCCTGGGCAAACAATGAGCAGTTCTTC.

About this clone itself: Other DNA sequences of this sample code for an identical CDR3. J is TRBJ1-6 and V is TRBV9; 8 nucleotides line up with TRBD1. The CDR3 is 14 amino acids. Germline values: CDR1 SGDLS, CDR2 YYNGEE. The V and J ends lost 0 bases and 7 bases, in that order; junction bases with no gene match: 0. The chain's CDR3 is CASSVGQGNSPLHF. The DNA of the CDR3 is TGTGCCAGCAGCGTAGGACAGGGGAATTCACCCCTCCACTTT.

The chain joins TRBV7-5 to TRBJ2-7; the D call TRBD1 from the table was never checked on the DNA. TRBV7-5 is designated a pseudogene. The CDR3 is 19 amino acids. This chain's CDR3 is CARSLARGQGSLRTYEQYF. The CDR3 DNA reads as TGTGCCAGAAGCTTAGCGAGGGGACAGGGTTCGCTCCGAACCTACGAGCAGTACTTC.

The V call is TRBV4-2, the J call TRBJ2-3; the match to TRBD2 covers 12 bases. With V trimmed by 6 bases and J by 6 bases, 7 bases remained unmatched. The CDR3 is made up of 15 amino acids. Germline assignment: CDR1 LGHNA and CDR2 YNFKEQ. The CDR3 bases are TGTGCCAGCAGTTCGCTAGCGGGAGGGCATGATACGCAGTATTTT. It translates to CASSSLAGGHDTQYF.

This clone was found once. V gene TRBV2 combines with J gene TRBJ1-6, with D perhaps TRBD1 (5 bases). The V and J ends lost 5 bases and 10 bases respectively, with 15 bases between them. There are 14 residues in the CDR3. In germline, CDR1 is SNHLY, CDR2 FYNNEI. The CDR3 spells CASSPWGVGSPLHF. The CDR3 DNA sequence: TGTGCCAGCAGTCCCTGGGGGGTTGGATCACCCCTCCACTTT. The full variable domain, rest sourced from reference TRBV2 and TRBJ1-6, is EPEVTQTPSHQVTQMGQEVILRCVPISNHLYFYWYRQILGQKVEFLVSFYNNEISEKSEIFDDQFSVERPDGSNFTLKIRSTKLEDSAMYFCASSPWGVGSPLHFGNGTRLTVT.

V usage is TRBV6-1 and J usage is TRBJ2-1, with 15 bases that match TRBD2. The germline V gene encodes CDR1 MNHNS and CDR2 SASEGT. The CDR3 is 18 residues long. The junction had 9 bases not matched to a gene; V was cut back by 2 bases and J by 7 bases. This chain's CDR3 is CASSERSRGTSGRNEQFF. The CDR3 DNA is TGTGCCAGCAGTGAAAGGAGCAGGGGGACTAGCGGGAGGAATGAGCAGTTCTTC.

The CDR3 loop is CASTLQGSYNSPLHF. As DNA, the CDR3 is TGTGCCAGCACTTTACAGGGCTCCTATAATTCACCCCTCCACTTT. V is TRBV18 and J is TRBJ1-6, with D possibly matching TRBD1 (6 bases). The CDR3 has 15 residues. CDR1 and CDR2 (germline): KGHSH, LQKENI. Trimming cost V 8 bases and J 0 bases, with 11 bases left between them.

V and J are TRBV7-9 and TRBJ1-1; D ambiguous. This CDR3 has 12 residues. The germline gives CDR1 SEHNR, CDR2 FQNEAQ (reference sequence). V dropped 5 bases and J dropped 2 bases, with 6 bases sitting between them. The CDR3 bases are TGTGCCAGCAGCCATAGTAACACTGAAGCTTTCTTT. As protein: CASSHSNTEAFF.

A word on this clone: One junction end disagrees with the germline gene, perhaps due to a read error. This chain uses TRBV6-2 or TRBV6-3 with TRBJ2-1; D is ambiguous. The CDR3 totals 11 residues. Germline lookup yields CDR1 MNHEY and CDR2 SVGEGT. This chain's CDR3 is CASSRYTEQFF. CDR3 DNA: TGTGCCAGCAGTAGGTACACTGAGCAGTTCTTC.

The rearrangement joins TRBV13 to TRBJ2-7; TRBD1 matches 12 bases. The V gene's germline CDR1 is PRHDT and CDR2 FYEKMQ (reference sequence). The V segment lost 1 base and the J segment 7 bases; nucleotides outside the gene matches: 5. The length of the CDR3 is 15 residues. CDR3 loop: CASSLEGQGAREQYF. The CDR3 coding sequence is TGTGCCAGCAGCTTAGAGGGACAGGGGGCGCGAGAGCAGTACTTC.

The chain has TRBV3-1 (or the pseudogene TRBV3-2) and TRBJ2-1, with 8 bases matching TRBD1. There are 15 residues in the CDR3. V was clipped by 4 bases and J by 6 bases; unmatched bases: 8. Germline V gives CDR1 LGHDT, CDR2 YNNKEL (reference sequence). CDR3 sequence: CASSLTTGDCNEQFF. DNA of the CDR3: TGTGCCAGCAGCCTCACGACAGGGGATTGCAATGAGCAGTTCTTC.

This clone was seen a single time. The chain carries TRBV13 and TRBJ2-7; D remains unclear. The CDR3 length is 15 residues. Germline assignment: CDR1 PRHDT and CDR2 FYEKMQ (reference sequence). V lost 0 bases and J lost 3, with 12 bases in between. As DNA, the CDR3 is TGTGCCAGCAGCTTAGGGGCGCCGATGGACTACGAGCAGTACTTC. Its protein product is CASSLGAPMDYEQYF.

CDR3 nucleotides: TGCGCCAGCAGCCCTTTGCAGGGGGCGAACCAAGAGACCCAGTACTTC. Its protein product is CASSPLQGANQETQYF. The gene calls are TRBV5-1 and TRBJ2-5; 8 bases map to TRBD1. Losses at the gene ends were 4 bases for V and 0 bases for J; bases not matched to a gene: 8. Germline CDR1 reads SGHRS; CDR2 reads YFSETQ. The CDR3 has 16 residues.

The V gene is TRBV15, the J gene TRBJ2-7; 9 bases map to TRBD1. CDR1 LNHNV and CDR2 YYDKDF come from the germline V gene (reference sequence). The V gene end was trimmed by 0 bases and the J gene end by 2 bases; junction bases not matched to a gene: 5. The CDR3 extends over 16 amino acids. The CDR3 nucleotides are TGTGCCACCAGCAGAGAGAAACAGGGGGCCCCCTACGAGCAGTACTTC. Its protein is CATSREKQGAPYEQYF.

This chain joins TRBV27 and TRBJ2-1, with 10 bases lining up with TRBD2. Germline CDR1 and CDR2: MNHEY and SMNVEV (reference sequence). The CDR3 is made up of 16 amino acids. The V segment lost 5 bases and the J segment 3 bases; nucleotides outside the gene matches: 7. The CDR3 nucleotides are TGTGCCAGCAGTCTGGGGCTAGCGGGAGACTACAATGAGCAGTTCTTC. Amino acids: CASSLGLAGDYNEQFF.

CDR3 coding DNA: TGTGCCAGCAGCCGGCAGCTAGCGGGGGAAGAGACCCAGTACTTC. Translation gives CASSRQLAGEETQYF. The chain couples TRBV5-6 to TRBJ2-5; 10 bases match TRBD2. There are 15 residues in the CDR3. Per the germline V gene, CDR1 is SGHDT and CDR2 is YYEEEE. The V segment lost 4 bases and the J segment 3 bases; nucleotides outside the gene matches: 6.

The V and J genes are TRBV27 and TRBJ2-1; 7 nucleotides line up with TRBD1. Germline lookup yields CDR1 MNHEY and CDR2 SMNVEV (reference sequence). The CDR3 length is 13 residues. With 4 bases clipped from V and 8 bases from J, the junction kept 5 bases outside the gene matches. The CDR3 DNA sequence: TGTGCCAGCAGTTCCCACAGGGGCTATGAGCAGTTCTTC. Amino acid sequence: CASSSHRGYEQFF.

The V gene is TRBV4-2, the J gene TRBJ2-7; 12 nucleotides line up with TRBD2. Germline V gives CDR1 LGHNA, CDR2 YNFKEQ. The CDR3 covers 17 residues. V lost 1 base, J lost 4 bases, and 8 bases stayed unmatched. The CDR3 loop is CASSQGLGGTSGYEQYF. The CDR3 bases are TGTGCCAGCAGCCAAGGCCTAGGCGGGACTAGCGGGTACGAGCAGTACTTC.

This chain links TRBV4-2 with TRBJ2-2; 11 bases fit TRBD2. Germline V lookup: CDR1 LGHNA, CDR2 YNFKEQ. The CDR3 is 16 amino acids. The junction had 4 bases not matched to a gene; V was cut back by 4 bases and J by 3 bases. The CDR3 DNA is TGTGCCAGCAGCCCTTTAGCGGGAGGGGACACCGGGGAGCTGTTTTTT. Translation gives CASSPLAGGDTGELFF.

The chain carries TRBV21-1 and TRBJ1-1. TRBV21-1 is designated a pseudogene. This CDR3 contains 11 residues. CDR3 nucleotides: TGTGCCAGCAGCAAAAGGCGCGAAGCTTTCTTT. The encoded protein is CASSKRREAFF.

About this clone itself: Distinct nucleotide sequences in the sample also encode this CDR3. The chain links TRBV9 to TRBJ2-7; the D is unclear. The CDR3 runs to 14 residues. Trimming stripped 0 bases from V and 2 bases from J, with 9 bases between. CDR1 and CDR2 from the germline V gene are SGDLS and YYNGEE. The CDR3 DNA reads TGTGCCAGCAGCGTAGGTGGCCTGGCCTACGAGCAGTACTTC. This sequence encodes CASSVGGLAYEQYF.

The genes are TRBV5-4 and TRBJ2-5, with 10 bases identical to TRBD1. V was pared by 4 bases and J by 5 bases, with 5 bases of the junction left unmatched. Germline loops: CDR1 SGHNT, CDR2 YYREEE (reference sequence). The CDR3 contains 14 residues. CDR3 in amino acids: CASSRQGAKETQYF. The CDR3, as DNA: TGTGCCAGCAGCCGACAGGGGGCGAAGGAGACCCAGTACTTC.